The 20 T cell receptor beta chains reported below all come from one sample, sequenced in a study of control samples from healthy donors and cancer patients. Here immunoSEQ multiplex PCR was the method, and the copy in TCRdb shows in-frame clones only, minus some. Here the sample spans approximately 150,000 clones, around 94% being singletons. Sequenced material: blood. The receptors derive from a man aged 40-55 years in good health.

Details on this clone: The junction differs from germline at one of its ends, possibly a read error. The rearrangement joins TRBV28 to TRBJ1-5, with a weak D call TRBD1 (5 bases). The V gene's germline CDR1 is MDHEN and CDR2 SYDVKM. CDR3 size: 16 residues. CDR3: CASSLYEGTTNRPQHF. The CDR3 region has the DNA TGTGCCAGCAGTTTATACGAGGGGACCACCAATCGGCCCCAGCATTTT.

The V gene is TRBV7-9, the J gene TRBJ1-2; D may be TRBD1 (6 bases). Trimming removed 5 bases from V and 3 bases from J, with 25 bases in between. CDR1 is SEHNR, CDR2 FQNEAQ, per germline (reference sequence). The CDR3 has 18 residues. CDR3 region: CASSLKAFTGPNYYGYTF. The CDR3 DNA sequence: TGTGCCAGCAGCCTAAAAGCTTTTACAGGGCCCAACTACTATGGCTACACCTTC.

This clone appeared once. The V gene is TRBV9, the J gene TRBJ2-7; maybe TRBD1 (6 bases). V lost 2 bases, J lost 2 bases, and 8 bases lay in between. Germline lookup yields CDR1 SGDLS and CDR2 YYNGEE. This CDR3 contains 13 residues. This CDR3 reads CASSVGGTYEQYF. In DNA, the CDR3 is TGTGCCAGCAGCGTTGGGGGCACCTACGAGCAGTACTTC.

This chain uses TRBV11-2 with TRBJ2-3; 14 positions match TRBD2. The CDR3 covers 16 residues. The germline V gene encodes CDR1 SGHAT and CDR2 FQNNGV. V lost 5 bases to trimming and J lost 5 bases; unmatched junction nucleotides: 6. CDR3 in DNA: TGTGCCAGCAGCCGGGGACTAGCGGGGGCCGGAGATACGCAGTATTTT. Translating gives CASSRGLAGAGDTQYF.

The rearrangement joins TRBV18 to TRBJ2-5; TRBD1 aligns across 8 bases. With 3 bases clipped from V and 4 bases from J, the junction kept 1 base outside the gene matches. Germline CDR1 KGHSH, CDR2 LQKENI. The CDR3 spans 13 residues. In DNA, the CDR3 is TGTGCCAGCTCACCCACAGGGGGAGAGACCCAGTACTTC. Translating gives CASSPTGGETQYF.

The genes are TRBV11-2 and TRBJ2-1; 7 bases agree with TRBD2. The germline CDR1 and CDR2 sequences are SGHAT and FQNNGV. The CDR3 loop spans 15 amino acids. V lost 6 bases to trimming and J lost 5 bases; unmatched junction nucleotides: 10. The CDR3 here is CASSHDGRPDNEQFF. The CDR3 bases are TGTGCCAGCAGTCATGACGGGAGGCCCGACAATGAGCAGTTCTTC.

This clone was recorded only once. V is TRBV3-1 (or the pseudogene TRBV3-2) and J is TRBJ2-1; D perhaps matches TRBD1 (5 bases). Germline-derived CDR1 and CDR2 are LGHDT and YNNKEL (reference sequence). Trimming stripped 4 bases from V and 4 bases from J, with 14 bases between. CDR3 size: 15 residues. CDR3 sequence (DNA): TGTGCCAGCAGCCTAAAAAACAGGAGATACAATGAGCAGTTCTTC. Its protein is CASSLKNRRYNEQFF.

This clone has only one observation. The V and J genes are TRBV9 and TRBJ2-7; tentatively, D is TRBD2 (5 bases). In germline, CDR1 is SGDLS, CDR2 YYNGEE. The CDR3 length is 13 residues. V lost 0 bases, J lost 3 bases, and 7 bases lay in between. The CDR3 region is CASSVGGDYEQYF. The CDR3 DNA reads as TGTGCCAGCAGCGTAGGGGGAGACTACGAGCAGTACTTC.

The gene calls are TRBV5-5 and TRBJ1-3; TRBD1 is a possible D gene (5 bases). The CDR3 consists of 15 residues. Germline-derived CDR1 and CDR2 are SGHKS and YYEKEE (reference sequence). V gave up 5 bases and J gave up 0 bases, with 12 bases separating them. The CDR3 DNA follows: TGTGCCAGCAGTCTCGGGGGGAACTCTGGAAACACCATATATTTT. Residues: CASSLGGNSGNTIYF.

This sequence joins TRBV5-6 and TRBJ2-1; 9 bases match TRBD1. V trimming: 3 bases; J trimming: 6 bases; junction bases outside the gene matches: 4. The length of the CDR3 is 14 residues. Per the germline V gene, CDR1 is SGHDT and CDR2 is YYEEEE. CDR3 region: CASSSMTGGNEQFF. CDR3 nucleotide sequence: TGTGCCAGCAGCTCGATGACAGGGGGCAATGAGCAGTTCTTC.

The CDR3 reads CAWRGRQGRTDTQYF. As DNA, the CDR3 is TGTGCCTGGAGGGGAAGACAGGGAAGGACAGATACGCAGTATTTT. The chain is built from TRBV30 and TRBJ2-3; 7 nucleotides line up with TRBD1. This CDR3 has 15 residues. Germline loops: CDR1 GTSNPN, CDR2 SVGIG (reference sequence). Trimming removed 3 bases from V and 3 bases from J; junction bases left unmatched: 9.

The chain links TRBV27 to TRBJ1-4; D not certain. The V end was cut by 3 bases, the J end by 8 bases, with 19 bases between. The CDR3 extends over 16 amino acids. The V gene's germline CDR1 is MNHEY and CDR2 SMNVEV (reference sequence). CDR3 coding DNA: TGTGCCAGCAGTTTGGAGGGAGGAGCTATAAGGGAAAAACTGTTTTTT. This codes for CASSLEGGAIREKLFF.

This clone was recorded only once. The J gene is TRBJ2-5, the V gene TRBV6-1, with 8 nucleotides matching TRBD1. The ends lost 2 bases at V and 3 bases at J; junction bases unmatched: 2. In germline, CDR1 is MNHNS, CDR2 SASEGT. This CDR3 is built from 14 residues. The CDR3 region is CASSENRGKETQYF. The CDR3 DNA follows: TGTGCCAGCAGTGAAAACAGGGGGAAAGAGACCCAGTACTTC.

Only one count was recorded for this clone. V and J are TRBV5-6 and TRBJ1-2, with TRBD1 matching 10 bases. Germline V gene sequence: CDR1 SGHDT, CDR2 YYEEEE. The CDR3 covers 12 residues. V trimming: 5 bases; J trimming: 8 bases; junction bases outside the gene matches: 3. DNA for the CDR3: TGTGCCAGCAGGGGACAGGGGACCGGCTACACCTTC. This encodes CASRGQGTGYTF.

V and J are TRBV6-5 and TRBJ1-2, with D perhaps matching TRBD1 (6 bases). V was clipped by 5 bases and J by 4 bases, with 14 bases between them. The CDR3 covers 14 residues. Germline-derived CDR1 and CDR2 are MNHEY and SVGAGI. CDR3 sequence (DNA): TGTGCCAGCAGTCCCCGGTCCAGGGGCTATGGCTACACCTTC. Translation gives CASSPRSRGYGYTF.

This clone was found many times. The chain has TRBV6-5 and TRBJ2-7; possible D gene TRBD2, 7 bases. This CDR3 has 15 amino acids. Germline CDR1 MNHEY, CDR2 SVGAGI. The V end lost 6 bases, the J end lost 2 bases, and 17 bases lay between the germline ends. The CDR3 DNA is TGTGCCAGCAGCCGGTGGGGGGGCCCCCCCTACGAGCAGTACTTC. It is translated as CASSRWGGPPYEQYF.

This sequence joins TRBV5-1 and TRBJ2-2; 9 nucleotides line up with TRBD1. V was clipped by 3 bases and J by 5 bases; unmatched bases: 11. This CDR3 region has 17 residues. Looked up from germline, CDR1 is SGHRS and CDR2 is YFSETQ. This CDR3 reads CASSYPPVQGATGELFF. CDR3 DNA: TGCGCCAGCAGCTATCCCCCGGTACAGGGGGCGACCGGGGAGCTGTTTTTT.

V gene TRBV7-9 combines with J gene TRBJ1-1, with D maybe TRBD1 (5 bases). Germline loops: CDR1 SEHNR, CDR2 FQNEAQ (reference sequence). Between the trimmed V and J ends, which lost 4 bases and 6 bases, there was a span of 21 bases. The CDR3 length is 16 residues. CDR3 sequence (DNA): TGTGCCAGCAGCTCTGGAGTGACGGGACGGACATCTGAAGCTTTCTTT. Its translation is CASSSGVTGRTSEAFF.

The J gene is TRBJ1-6, the V gene TRBV27; D unclear. V was clipped by 5 bases and J by 9 bases, with 8 bases between them. Germline loops: CDR1 MNHEY, CDR2 SMNVEV (reference sequence). CDR3 length: 12 amino acids. The DNA of the CDR3 is TGTGCCAGCAGTATTAGAGGTTCACCCCTCCACTTT. It is translated as CASSIRGSPLHF.

This clone was observed a single time. The V and J genes are TRBV27 and TRBJ2-1, with D uncertain. Germline-derived CDR1 and CDR2 are MNHEY and SMNVEV (reference sequence). V was clipped by 0 bases and J by 8 bases, with 8 bases between them. This CDR3 has 13 amino acids. The CDR3 DNA follows: TGTGCCAGCAGTTTATCGATCCGGGATGAGCAGTTCTTC. Protein: CASSLSIRDEQFF.